The 21 T cell receptor beta chains below all came from one sample that was sequenced in a study of beta chain features in type 1 diabetes. Study-level findings and limits: All four CD4+ subsets of Type 1 diabetes patients contained TCRB CDR3s that were moderately but significantly shorter.

The antigens for these receptors are not known. Expressed TCRB transcripts were sequenced after all isolated RNA was converted to cDNA. TCRdb's copy holds only in-frame clones and misses some; the assay was immunoSEQ multiplex PCR. Seen here are a few hundred thousand clones, 24% observed once, and the top ten hold about 0.011%. The sequenced material came from naive CD4+ T cells from blood. All receptors derive from a woman under 40 with type 1 diabetes.

The sample holds a few counts of this clone. V gene TRBV29-1 combines with J gene TRBJ2-3; TRBD2 aligns across 7 bases. V shed 6 bases, J shed 0 bases, and the junction held 3 bases outside the gene matches. Germline lookup yields CDR1 SQVTM and CDR2 ANQGSEA. The CDR3 covers 13 residues. The CDR3 nucleotides are TGCAGCGTCGGGACTACTAGCACAGATACGCAGTATTTT. This translates into CSVGTTSTDTQYF.

This clone was seen a single time. V usage is TRBV18 and J usage is TRBJ2-5; TRBD1 is a possible D gene (5 bases). V lost 1 base and J 2 bases, leaving 5 bases between the germline ends. Germline V lookup: CDR1 KGHSH, CDR2 LQKENI. The CDR3 loop spans 13 amino acids. In nucleotides, the CDR3 is TGTGCCAGCTCACCACACAGGCAAGAGACCCAGTACTTC. This gives the protein CASSPHRQETQYF.

The sample holds a few counts of this clone. The J gene is TRBJ2-1, the V gene TRBV20-1; D call uncertain. The CDR3 is 10 residues long. V was cut by 5 bases and J by 10 bases, with 9 bases left in between. The germline V gene has CDR1 DFQATT and CDR2 SNEGSKA (reference sequence). CDR3 sequence reads: CSAPTIEQFF. The CDR3, as DNA: TGCAGTGCTCCTACTATAGAGCAGTTCTTC.

The chain links TRBV9 to TRBJ1-2; D gene unclear. This CDR3 has 14 residues. Germline assignment: CDR1 SGDLS and CDR2 YYNGEE. Trimming took off 4 bases at V and 5 bases at J, with 15 bases between the two ends. The chain's CDR3 is CASSPRLGGYGYTF. The DNA of the CDR3 is TGTGCCAGCAGCCCCAGACTGGGTGGGTATGGCTACACCTTC.

The V call is TRBV7-3, the J call TRBJ1-2, with 12 bases that match TRBD1. J gave up 2 bases and V 2 bases, and 6 bases lay outside the gene matches. The germline CDR1 and CDR2 sequences are SGHTA and FQGTGA. The CDR3 covers 17 residues. For the CDR3, the DNA is TGTGCCAGCAGCTTATCCGGGACAGGGGGCGACAACTATGGCTACACCTTC. Amino acid sequence: CASSLSGTGGDNYGYTF.

The V call is TRBV19, the J call TRBJ1-2, with D uncertain. The CDR3 contains 13 residues. The V gene's germline CDR1 is LNHDA and CDR2 SQIVND (reference sequence). Trimming left V 4 bases short and J 4 bases short, with 10 bases between. CDR3 sequence (DNA): TGTGCCAGTAGTACGATCGTGGCCTATGGCTACACCTTC. Encoded protein: CASSTIVAYGYTF.

The sample holds a few counts of this clone. The chain recombines TRBV25-1 with TRBJ2-5; D unclear. This CDR3 has 13 residues. V gave up 7 bases and J gave up 5 bases, with 14 bases separating them. Per the germline V gene, CDR1 is MGHDK and CDR2 is SYGVNS. The CDR3 nucleotides read TGTGCCAGCATGGGCCCCCTTGTTGAGACCCAGTACTTC. It yields the protein CASMGPLVETQYF. Supplemented by reference TRBV25-1 and TRBJ2-5, the full variable domain reads EADIYQTPRYLVIGTGKKITLECSQTMGHDKMYWYQQDPGMELHLIHYSYGVNSTEKGDLSSESTVSRIRTEHFPLTLESARPSHTSQYLCASMGPLVETQYFGPGTRLLVL.

To note about this clone: One end of the junction varies from germline; a read error may be responsible. This chain joins TRBV2 and TRBJ2-3, with TRBD1 matching over 10 bases. The CDR3 covers 15 residues. Germline CDR1 and CDR2: SNHLY and FYNNEI. CDR3 sequence (DNA): TGTGCCAGCAGTGACGGGACAGGGGACACAGATACGCAATATTTT. Amino acid sequence: CASSDGTGDTDTQYF.

The chain combines TRBV6-1 with TRBJ2-1, with D uncertain. The germline V gene has CDR1 MNHNS and CDR2 SASEGT. CDR3 size: 16 residues. Trimming stripped 3 bases from V and 4 bases from J, with 16 bases between. DNA for the CDR3: TGTGCCAGCAGTGACGATGTCGGTTTGACTTACAATGAGCAGTTCTTC. This codes for CASSDDVGLTYNEQFF.

This clone was seen only a few times. The V and J genes are TRBV27 and TRBJ2-3; 10 bases agree with TRBD2. The CDR3 spans 17 residues. CDR1 MNHEY and CDR2 SMNVEV come from the germline V gene (reference sequence). J lost 0 bases, V lost 0 bases, and 3 bases had no gene match. CDR3 region: CASSLSTSGASTDTQYF. CDR3 nucleotide sequence: TGTGCCAGCAGTTTATCCACTAGCGGGGCTAGCACAGATACGCAGTATTTT.

The rearrangement joins TRBV7-6 to TRBJ2-5; possibly TRBD2 for D (5 bases). V lost 2 bases to trimming and J lost 3 bases, with 7 bases between them. Germline lookup yields CDR1 SGHVS and CDR2 FNYEAQ. This CDR3 has 13 residues. The CDR3 region is CASSLYGEETQYF. The DNA of the CDR3 is TGTGCCAGCAGCTTATACGGGGAAGAGACCCAGTACTTC.

V gene TRBV6-1 combines with J gene TRBJ2-3; 12 bases agree with TRBD2. The length of the CDR3 is 15 residues. Germline V gene lookup returns CDR1 MNHNS and CDR2 SASEGT. V dropped 10 bases and J dropped 3; count of bases not matched to a gene: 8. In nucleotides, the CDR3 is TGTGCCACGACTAGCGGGAGTTGGGGGACAGATACGCAGTATTTT. The encoded protein is CATTSGSWGTDTQYF.

This clone has just a few counts. The J gene is TRBJ2-1, the V gene TRBV5-1, with D perhaps TRBD1 (5 bases). The germline V gene encodes CDR1 SGHRS and CDR2 YFSETQ. Between the trimmed V and J ends, which lost 3 bases and 1 base, there was a span of 8 bases. The CDR3 contains 14 residues. CDR3 in DNA: TGCGCCAGCAGCTGGGGCGGTTCCTACAATGAGCAGTTCTTC. Translating gives CASSWGGSYNEQFF. Looking up the rest from reference TRBV5-1 and TRBJ2-1 gives the full variable domain: KAGVTQTPRYLIKTRGQQVTLSCSPISGHRSVSWYQQTPGQGLQFLFEYFSETQRNKGNFPGRFSGRQFSNSRSEMNVSTLELGDSALYLCASSWGGSYNEQFFGPGTRLTVL.

The chain carries TRBV14 and TRBJ2-7; D may be TRBD1 (5 bases). The V end was cut by 0 bases, the J end by 8 bases, with 20 bases between. In germline, CDR1 is SGHDN, CDR2 FVKESK. The CDR3 spans 16 residues. This CDR3 is CASSQEDVGVASKQYF. The DNA for the CDR3 is TGTGCCAGCAGCCAAGAAGACGTAGGGGTTGCCTCTAAGCAGTACTTC.

The J gene is TRBJ2-1, the V gene TRBV10-3; TRBD1 agrees at 8 bases. Germline V CDR1 and CDR2: ENHRY, SYGVKD. CDR3 length equals 16 residues. The V and J ends lost 5 bases and 5 bases, in that order; junction bases with no gene match: 11. The CDR3 nucleotides are TGTGCCATCAGTATCCTCCCGACAGGGGATAACAATGAGCAGTTCTTC. This gives the protein CAISILPTGDNNEQFF.

This chain joins TRBV7-9 and TRBJ2-7, with 14 positions matching TRBD2. The ends lost 5 bases at V and 9 bases at J; junction bases unmatched: 9. The length of the CDR3 is 15 residues. The germline gives CDR1 SEHNR, CDR2 FQNEAQ (reference sequence). CDR3 loop: CASSISGLAGAVQYF. CDR3 nucleotide sequence: TGTGCCAGCAGCATCTCGGGACTAGCGGGAGCGGTGCAGTACTTC.

This CDR3 reads CASSRQGYYGYTF. The CDR3 DNA reads TGTGCCAGCTCACGACAGGGCTACTATGGCTACACCTTC. This chain joins TRBV18 and TRBJ1-2, with TRBD1 identical over 7 bases. The CDR3 length is 13 residues. The V segment lost 4 bases and the J segment 3 bases; nucleotides outside the gene matches: 2. From germline, CDR1 is KGHSH and CDR2 LQKENI.

To note about this clone: The same CDR3 is also encoded by other DNA sequences in this sample. The chain carries TRBV18 and TRBJ2-1, with 13 bases lining up with TRBD2. Germline CDR1 and CDR2: KGHSH and LQKENI. This CDR3 comprises 16 residues. V trimming: 0 bases; J trimming: 10 bases; junction bases outside the gene matches: 6. The CDR3 region is CASSPPGLAGEGEQFF. In DNA, the CDR3 is TGTGCCAGCTCACCACCAGGACTAGCGGGAGAAGGGGAGCAGTTCTTC.

The chain uses TRBV7-8 and TRBJ2-5; 11 bases map to TRBD2. J gave up 0 bases and V 5 bases, and 8 bases lay outside the gene matches. This CDR3 is 17 amino acids long. Germline V lookup: CDR1 SGHVS, CDR2 FQNEAQ. This CDR3 reads CASSAIAGGPYQETQYF. CDR3 nucleotide sequence: TGTGCCAGCAGCGCTATAGCGGGAGGGCCCTACCAAGAGACCCAGTACTTC.

This clone has a handful of counts. The chain's CDR3 is CASSLILSGANVLTF. In DNA, the CDR3 is TGTGCCAGCAGCTTAATCCTATCTGGGGCCAACGTCCTGACTTTC. This rearrangement joins TRBV6-6 to TRBJ2-6, with D unresolved. This CDR3 has 15 residues. The germline V gene has CDR1 MNHNY and CDR2 SVGAGI (reference sequence). V was cut by 6 bases and J by 1 base, with 10 bases left in between.

This clone has more than one count but fewer than ten. The chain combines TRBV9 with TRBJ2-1, with TRBD1 matching over 7 bases. Germline V gene sequence: CDR1 SGDLS, CDR2 YYNGEE. Germline trimming cut 3 bases from V and 6 bases from J; bases unmatched to any gene: 12. The CDR3 has 16 residues. In nucleotides, the CDR3 is TGTGCCAGCAGCGCCCACCAGGACAGGTTCCTCAATGAGCAGTTCTTC. Its translation: CASSAHQDRFLNEQFF.